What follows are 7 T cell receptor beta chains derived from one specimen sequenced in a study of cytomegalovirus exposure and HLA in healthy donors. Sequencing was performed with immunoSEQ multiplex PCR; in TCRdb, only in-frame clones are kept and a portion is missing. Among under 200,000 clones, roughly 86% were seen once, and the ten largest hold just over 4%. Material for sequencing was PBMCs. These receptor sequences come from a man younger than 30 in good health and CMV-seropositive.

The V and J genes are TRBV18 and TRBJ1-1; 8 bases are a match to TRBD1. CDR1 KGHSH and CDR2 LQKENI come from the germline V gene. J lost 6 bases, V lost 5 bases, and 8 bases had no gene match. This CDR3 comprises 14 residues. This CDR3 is CASSVTGGDSEAFF. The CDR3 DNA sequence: TGTGCCAGCTCAGTCACAGGGGGTGACTCTGAAGCTTTCTTT.

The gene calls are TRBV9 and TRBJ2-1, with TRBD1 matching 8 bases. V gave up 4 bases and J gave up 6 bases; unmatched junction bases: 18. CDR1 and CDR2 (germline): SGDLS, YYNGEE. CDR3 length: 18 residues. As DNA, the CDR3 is TGTGCCAGCAGCATTGCAAGCCTCGGGACAGGCCAGGCCAATGAGCAGTTCTTC. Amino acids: CASSIASLGTGQANEQFF. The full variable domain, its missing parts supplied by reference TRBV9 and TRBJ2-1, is DSGVTQTPKHLITATGQRVTLRCSPRSGDLSVYWYQQSLDQGLQFLIQYYNGEERAKGNILERFSAQQFPDLHSELNLSSLELGDSALYFCASSIASLGTGQANEQFFGPGTRLTVL.

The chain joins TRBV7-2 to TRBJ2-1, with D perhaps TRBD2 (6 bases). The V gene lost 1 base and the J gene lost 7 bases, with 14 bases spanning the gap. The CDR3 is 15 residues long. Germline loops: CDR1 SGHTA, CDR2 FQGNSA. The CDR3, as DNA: TGTGCCAGCAGCTTAGTCAACTTCCGGGGGAATGAGCAGTTCTTC. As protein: CASSLVNFRGNEQFF.

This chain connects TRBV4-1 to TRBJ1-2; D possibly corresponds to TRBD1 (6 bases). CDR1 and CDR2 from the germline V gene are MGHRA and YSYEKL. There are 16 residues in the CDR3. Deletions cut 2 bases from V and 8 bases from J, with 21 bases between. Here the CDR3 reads CASSQSLDRPLEGYTF. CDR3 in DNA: TGCGCCAGCAGCCAATCTCTCGACAGGCCCTTGGAAGGCTACACCTTC.

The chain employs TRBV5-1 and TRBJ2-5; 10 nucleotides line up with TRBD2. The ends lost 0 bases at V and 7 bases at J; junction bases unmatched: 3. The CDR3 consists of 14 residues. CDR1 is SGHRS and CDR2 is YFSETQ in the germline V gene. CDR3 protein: CASSLVVAGGTQYF. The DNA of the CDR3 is TGCGCCAGCAGCTTGGTTGTAGCGGGAGGGACCCAGTACTTC.

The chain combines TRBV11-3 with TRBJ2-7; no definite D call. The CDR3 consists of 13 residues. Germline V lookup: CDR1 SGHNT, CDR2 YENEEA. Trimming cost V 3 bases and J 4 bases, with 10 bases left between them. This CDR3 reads CASSLAVVYEQYF. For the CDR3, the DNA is TGTGCCAGCAGCTTGGCCGTGGTGTACGAGCAGTACTTC.

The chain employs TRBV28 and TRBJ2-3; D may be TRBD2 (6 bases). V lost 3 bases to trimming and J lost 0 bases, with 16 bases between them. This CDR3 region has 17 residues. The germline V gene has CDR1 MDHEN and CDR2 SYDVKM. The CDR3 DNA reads TGTGCCAGCAGTTTTACTCCTTCGGAGGGAAGCACAGATACGCAGTATTTT. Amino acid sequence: CASSFTPSEGSTDTQYF.